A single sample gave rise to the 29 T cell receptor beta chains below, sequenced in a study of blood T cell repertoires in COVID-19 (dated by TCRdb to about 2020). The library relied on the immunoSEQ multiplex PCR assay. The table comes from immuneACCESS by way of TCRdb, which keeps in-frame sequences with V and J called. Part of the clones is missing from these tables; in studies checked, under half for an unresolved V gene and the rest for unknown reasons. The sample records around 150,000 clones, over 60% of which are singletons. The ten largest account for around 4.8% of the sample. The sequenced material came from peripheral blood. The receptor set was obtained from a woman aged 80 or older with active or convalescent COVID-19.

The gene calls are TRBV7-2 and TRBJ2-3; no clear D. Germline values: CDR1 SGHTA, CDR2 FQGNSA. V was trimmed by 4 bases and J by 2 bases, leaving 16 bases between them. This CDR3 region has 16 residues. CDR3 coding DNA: TGTGCCAGCAGCTCCCGCGGAAAGCAACCCACAGATACGCAGTATTTT. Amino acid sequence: CASSSRGKQPTDTQYF.

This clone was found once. The CDR3, as DNA: TGTGCCTGGGTGCCAGGTAGCTCTGGGGCCAACGTCCTGACTTTC. It is translated as CAWVPGSSGANVLTF. The J gene is TRBJ2-6, the V gene TRBV30, with no clear D. V was pared by 5 bases and J by 0 bases, with 11 bases between. The CDR3 runs to 15 residues. In germline, CDR1 is GTSNPN, CDR2 SVGIG (reference sequence).

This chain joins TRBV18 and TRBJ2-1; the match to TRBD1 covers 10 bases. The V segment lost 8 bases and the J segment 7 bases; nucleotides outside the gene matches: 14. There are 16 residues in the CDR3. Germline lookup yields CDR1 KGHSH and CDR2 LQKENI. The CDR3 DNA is TGTGCCAGCCTCAGCACCCGGGACAGGGGATTGAATGAGCAGTTCTTC. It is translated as CASLSTRDRGLNEQFF.

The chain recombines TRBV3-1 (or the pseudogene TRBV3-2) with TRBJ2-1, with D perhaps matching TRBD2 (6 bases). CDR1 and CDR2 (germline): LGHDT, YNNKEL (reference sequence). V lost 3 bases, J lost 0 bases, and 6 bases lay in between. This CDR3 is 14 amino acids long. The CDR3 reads CASSQGGSYNEQFF. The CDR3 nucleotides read TGTGCCAGCAGCCAGGGGGGCTCCTACAATGAGCAGTTCTTC.

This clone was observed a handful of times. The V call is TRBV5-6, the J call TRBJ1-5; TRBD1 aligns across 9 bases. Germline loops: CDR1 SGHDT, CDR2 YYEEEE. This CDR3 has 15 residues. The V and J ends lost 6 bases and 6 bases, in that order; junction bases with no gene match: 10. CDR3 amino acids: CASTKQGQGGQPQHF. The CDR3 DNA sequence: TGTGCCAGCACCAAACAGGGACAGGGTGGTCAGCCCCAGCATTTT.

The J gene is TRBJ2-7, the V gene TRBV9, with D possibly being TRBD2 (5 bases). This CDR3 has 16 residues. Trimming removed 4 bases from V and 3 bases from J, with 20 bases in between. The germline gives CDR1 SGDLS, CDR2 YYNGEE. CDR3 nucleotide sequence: TGTGCCAGCAGCCCCGGTGAAACGGGATCTTACTACGAGCAGTACTTC. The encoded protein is CASSPGETGSYYEQYF. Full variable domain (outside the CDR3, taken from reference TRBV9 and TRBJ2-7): DSGVTQTPKHLITATGQRVTLRCSPRSGDLSVYWYQQSLDQGLQFLIQYYNGEERAKGNILERFSAQQFPDLHSELNLSSLELGDSALYFCASSPGETGSYYEQYFGPGTRLTVT.

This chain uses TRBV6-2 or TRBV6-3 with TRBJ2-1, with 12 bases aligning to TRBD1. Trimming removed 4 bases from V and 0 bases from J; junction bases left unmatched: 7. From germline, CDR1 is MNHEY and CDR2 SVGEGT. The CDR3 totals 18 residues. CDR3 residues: CASSSRDRGRSSYNEQFF. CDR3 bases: TGTGCCAGCAGTTCCCGGGACAGGGGGCGAAGCTCCTACAATGAGCAGTTCTTC.

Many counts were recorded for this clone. The CDR3 here is CATSREARGNYGYTF. The CDR3 DNA follows: TGTGCCACCAGCAGAGAGGCCAGGGGGAACTATGGCTACACCTTC. V gene TRBV15 combines with J gene TRBJ1-2; 7 bases match TRBD1. The CDR3 covers 15 residues. CDR1 is LNHNV, CDR2 YYDKDF, per germline (reference sequence). V gave up 0 bases and J gave up 2 bases; unmatched junction bases: 3.

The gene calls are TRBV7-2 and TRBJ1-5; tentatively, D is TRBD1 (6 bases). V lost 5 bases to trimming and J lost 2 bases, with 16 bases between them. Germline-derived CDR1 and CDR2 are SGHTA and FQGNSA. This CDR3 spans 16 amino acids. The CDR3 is CASSPPETGRNQPQHF. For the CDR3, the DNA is TGTGCCAGCAGCCCACCCGAGACAGGACGCAATCAGCCCCAGCATTTT.

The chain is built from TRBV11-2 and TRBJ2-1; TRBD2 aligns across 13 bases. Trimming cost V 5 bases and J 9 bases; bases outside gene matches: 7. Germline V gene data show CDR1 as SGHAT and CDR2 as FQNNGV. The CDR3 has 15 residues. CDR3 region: CASSATSGGAREQFF. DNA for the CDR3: TGTGCCAGCAGCGCCACTAGCGGGGGGGCCCGTGAGCAGTTCTTC.

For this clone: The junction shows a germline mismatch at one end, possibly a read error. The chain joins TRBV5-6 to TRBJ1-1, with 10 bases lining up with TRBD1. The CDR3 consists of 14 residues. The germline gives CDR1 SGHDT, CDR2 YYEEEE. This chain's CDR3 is CARSLGGTGAEAFF. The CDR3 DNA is TGTGCCCGCAGCTTGGGGGGGACAGGGGCTGAAGCTTTCTTT.

This chain's CDR3 is CASSQRGPSAPEAFF. The CDR3 DNA is TGCGCCAGCAGCCAACGCGGGCCGTCGGCCCCTGAAGCTTTCTTT. This rearrangement joins TRBV4-1 to TRBJ1-1; D is ambiguous. This CDR3 is built from 15 residues. The germline gives CDR1 MGHRA, CDR2 YSYEKL. Trimming left V 2 bases short and J 6 bases short, with 16 bases between.

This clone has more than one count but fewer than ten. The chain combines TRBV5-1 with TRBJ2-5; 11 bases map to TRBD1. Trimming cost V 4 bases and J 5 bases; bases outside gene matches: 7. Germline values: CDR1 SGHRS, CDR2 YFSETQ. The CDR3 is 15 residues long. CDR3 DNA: TGCGCCAGCAGCCCCCGGACAGGGGGCTTGGAGACCCAGTACTTC. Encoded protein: CASSPRTGGLETQYF.

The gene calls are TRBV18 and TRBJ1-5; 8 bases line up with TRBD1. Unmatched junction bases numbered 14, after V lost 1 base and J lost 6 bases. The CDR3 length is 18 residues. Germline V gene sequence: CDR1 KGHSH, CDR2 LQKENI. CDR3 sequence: CASSPLPSQGGFTQPQHF. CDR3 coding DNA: TGTGCCAGCTCACCACTCCCCTCACAGGGGGGTTTCACTCAGCCCCAGCATTTT.

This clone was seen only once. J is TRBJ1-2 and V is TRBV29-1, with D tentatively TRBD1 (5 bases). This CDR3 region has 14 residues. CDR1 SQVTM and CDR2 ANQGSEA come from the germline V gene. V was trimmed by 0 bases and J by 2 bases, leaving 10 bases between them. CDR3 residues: CSVEDTGPNYGYTF. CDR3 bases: TGCAGCGTTGAAGACACAGGTCCAAACTATGGCTACACCTTC.

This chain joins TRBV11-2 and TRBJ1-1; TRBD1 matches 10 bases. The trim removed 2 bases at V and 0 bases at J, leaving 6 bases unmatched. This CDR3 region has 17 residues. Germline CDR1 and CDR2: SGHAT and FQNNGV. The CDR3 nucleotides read TGTGCCAGCAGCTTATCGTGGACAGGGGGTTTGAACACTGAAGCTTTCTTT. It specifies CASSLSWTGGLNTEAFF.

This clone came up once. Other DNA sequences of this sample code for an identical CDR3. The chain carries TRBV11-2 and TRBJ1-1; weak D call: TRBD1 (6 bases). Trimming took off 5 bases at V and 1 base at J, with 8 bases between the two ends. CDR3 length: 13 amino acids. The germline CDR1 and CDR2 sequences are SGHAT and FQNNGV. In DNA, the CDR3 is TGTGCCAGCAGCCAACAGGGGAACACTGAAGCTTTCTTT. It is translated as CASSQQGNTEAFF.

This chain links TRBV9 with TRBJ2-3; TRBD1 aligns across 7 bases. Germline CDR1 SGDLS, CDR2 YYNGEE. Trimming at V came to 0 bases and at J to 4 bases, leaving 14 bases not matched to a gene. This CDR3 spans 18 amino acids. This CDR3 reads CASSVALRLGGEADTQYF. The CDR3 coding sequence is TGTGCCAGCAGCGTAGCGTTGAGATTAGGGGGCGAAGCAGATACGCAGTATTTT.

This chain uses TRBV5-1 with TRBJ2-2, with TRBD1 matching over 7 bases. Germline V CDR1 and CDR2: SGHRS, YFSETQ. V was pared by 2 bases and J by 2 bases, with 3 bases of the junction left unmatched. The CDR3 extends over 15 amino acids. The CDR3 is CASSLRTGNTGELFF. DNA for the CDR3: TGCGCCAGCAGCTTACGGACAGGAAACACCGGGGAGCTGTTTTTT. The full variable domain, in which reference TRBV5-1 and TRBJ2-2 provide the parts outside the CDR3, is KAGVTQTPRYLIKTRGQQVTLSCSPISGHRSVSWYQQTPGQGLQFLFEYFSETQRNKGNFPGRFSGRQFSNSRSEMNVSTLELGDSALYLCASSLRTGNTGELFFGEGSRLTVL.

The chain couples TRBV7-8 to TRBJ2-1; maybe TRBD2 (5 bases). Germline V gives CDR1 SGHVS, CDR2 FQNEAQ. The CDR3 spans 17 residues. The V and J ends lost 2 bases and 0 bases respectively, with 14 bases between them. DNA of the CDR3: TGTGCCAGCAGCTTAACGGGGAGATCCATCTCCTACAATGAGCAGTTCTTC. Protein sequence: CASSLTGRSISYNEQFF.

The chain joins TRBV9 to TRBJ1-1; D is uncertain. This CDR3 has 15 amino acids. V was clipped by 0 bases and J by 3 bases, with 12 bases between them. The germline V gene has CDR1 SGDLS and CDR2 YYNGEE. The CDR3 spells CASSVGGRSDTEAFF. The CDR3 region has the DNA TGTGCCAGCAGCGTAGGCGGCAGATCGGACACTGAAGCTTTCTTT.

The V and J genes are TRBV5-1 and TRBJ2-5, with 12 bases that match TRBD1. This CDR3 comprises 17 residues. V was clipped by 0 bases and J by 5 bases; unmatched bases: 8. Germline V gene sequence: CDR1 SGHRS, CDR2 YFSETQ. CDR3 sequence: CASSLDRDRGQGETQYF. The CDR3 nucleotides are TGCGCCAGCAGCTTGGATAGGGACAGGGGGCAGGGGGAGACCCAGTACTTC.

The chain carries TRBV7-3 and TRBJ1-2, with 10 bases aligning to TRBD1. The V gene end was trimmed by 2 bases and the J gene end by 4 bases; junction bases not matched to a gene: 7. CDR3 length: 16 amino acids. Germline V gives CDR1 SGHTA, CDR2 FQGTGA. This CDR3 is CASSLVPGQGSYGYTF. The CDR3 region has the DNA TGTGCCAGCAGCTTAGTCCCGGGACAGGGGAGCTATGGCTACACCTTC.

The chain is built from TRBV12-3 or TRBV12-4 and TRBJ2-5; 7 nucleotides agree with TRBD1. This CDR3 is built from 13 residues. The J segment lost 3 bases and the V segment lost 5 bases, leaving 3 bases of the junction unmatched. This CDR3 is CASSTGQKETQYF. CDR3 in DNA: TGTGCCAGCAGTACGGGACAGAAAGAGACCCAGTACTTC.

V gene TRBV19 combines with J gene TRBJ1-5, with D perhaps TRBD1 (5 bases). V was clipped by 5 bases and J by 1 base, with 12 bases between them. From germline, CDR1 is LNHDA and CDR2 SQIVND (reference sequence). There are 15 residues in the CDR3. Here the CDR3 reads CASSAQGLSNQPQHF. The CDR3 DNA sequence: TGTGCCAGTAGTGCGCAGGGCCTCAGCAATCAGCCCCAGCATTTT.

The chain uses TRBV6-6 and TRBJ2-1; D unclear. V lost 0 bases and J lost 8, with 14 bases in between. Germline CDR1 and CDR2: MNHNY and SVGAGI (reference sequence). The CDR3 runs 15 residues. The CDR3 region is CASSYSALDQDEQFF. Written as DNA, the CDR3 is TGTGCCAGCAGTTACTCGGCTCTGGATCAGGATGAGCAGTTCTTC.

This chain's CDR3 is CASSNFRDSSNQPQHF. The CDR3 region has the DNA TGTGCCAGTAGTAATTTCCGCGATTCTAGCAATCAGCCCCAGCATTTT. The rearrangement joins TRBV19 to TRBJ1-5; D is unresolved. Germline V gene sequence: CDR1 LNHDA, CDR2 SQIVND (reference sequence). The CDR3 loop spans 16 amino acids. Trimming removed 4 bases from V and 0 bases from J, with 13 bases in between.

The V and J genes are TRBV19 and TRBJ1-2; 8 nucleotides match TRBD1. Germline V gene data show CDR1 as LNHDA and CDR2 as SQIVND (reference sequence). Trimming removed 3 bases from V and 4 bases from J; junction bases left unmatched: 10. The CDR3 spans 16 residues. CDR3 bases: TGTGCCAGTAGTATTGGCGGGACAGGTCTGGGCTATGGCTACACCTTC. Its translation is CASSIGGTGLGYGYTF.

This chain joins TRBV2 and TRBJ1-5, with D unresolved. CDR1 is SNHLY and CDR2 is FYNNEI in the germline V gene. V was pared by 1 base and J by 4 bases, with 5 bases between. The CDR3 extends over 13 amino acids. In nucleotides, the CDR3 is TGTGCCAGCAGTGAAGACAGAAATCAGCCCCAGCATTTT. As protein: CASSEDRNQPQHF.